This T cell receptor (beta chain) was captured by sequencing in a study of PD-1 blockade in classical Hodgkin lymphoma. Study-level findings and limits: Sources of repertoire differences remain undefined, possibly disease activity or prior therapy. Complete responders started with a diversity level that resembled newly diagnosed patients at baseline.

The data were produced by immunoSEQ multiplex PCR, yet TCRdb's version contains in-frame clones alone and is incomplete. The data hold about 25,000 clones, with around 63% observed a single time. The patients all showed relapse after autologous stem cell transplantation, while their brentuximab vedotin exposure varied. In the case of this clone: Its antigen remains unidentified.

This CDR3 comprises 13 residues. With 10 bases removed from V and 8 bases from J, the gap between germline ends came to 20 bases. Looked up from germline, CDR1 is ENHRY and CDR2 is SYGVKD. This material consisted of peripheral blood mononuclear cells (PBMCs), taken at baseline. This TCR derives from a human donor with classical Hodgkin lymphoma. This chain uses TRBV10-3 with TRBJ1-1; a possible D gene is TRBD1 (5 bases). The CDR3 bases are TGTGCCAGCTCGCAGGAGGGGAGCACAGAAGCTTTCTTT. It encodes CASSQEGSTEAFF.